This T cell receptor beta chain was obtained from a study of radiotherapy plus CTLA-4 blockade in lung cancer. The overall study: An objective response was seen in 18% of patients, and disease control in around 33%. Study observations and caveats: Reportedly, early blood T cell clone dynamics best predicted response, with interferon-beta. Some TCR clones had been derived from tumors. These clones expanded in peripheral blood after radiotherapy plus ipilimumab.

Trimming shortened V by 1 base and J by 5 bases, and 11 bases separated the two germline ends. The CDR3 spans 13 residues. CDR1 and CDR2 from the germline V gene are GTSNPN and SVGIG (reference sequence). In chemo-refractory metastatic non-small-cell lung cancer, patients got ipilimumab CTLA-4 blockade together with focal radiation. Method: immunoSEQ multiplex PCR; TCRdb's copy keeps in-frame clones and lacks some. Among approximately 75,000 clones listed, 78% were seen once. Turning to this clone: Its antigen is currently unknown.

The sequence derives from a human donor with non-small cell lung cancer who had a complete response to radiotherapy plus ipilimumab. The sequencing used peripheral blood, collected from a patient treated with radiotherapy plus ipilimumab. The chain has TRBV30 and TRBJ2-5, with D perhaps matching TRBD1 (6 bases). DNA for the CDR3: TGTGCCTGGAGTGCTAAGGGGGAGGAGACCCAGTACTTC. This translates into CAWSAKGEETQYF.